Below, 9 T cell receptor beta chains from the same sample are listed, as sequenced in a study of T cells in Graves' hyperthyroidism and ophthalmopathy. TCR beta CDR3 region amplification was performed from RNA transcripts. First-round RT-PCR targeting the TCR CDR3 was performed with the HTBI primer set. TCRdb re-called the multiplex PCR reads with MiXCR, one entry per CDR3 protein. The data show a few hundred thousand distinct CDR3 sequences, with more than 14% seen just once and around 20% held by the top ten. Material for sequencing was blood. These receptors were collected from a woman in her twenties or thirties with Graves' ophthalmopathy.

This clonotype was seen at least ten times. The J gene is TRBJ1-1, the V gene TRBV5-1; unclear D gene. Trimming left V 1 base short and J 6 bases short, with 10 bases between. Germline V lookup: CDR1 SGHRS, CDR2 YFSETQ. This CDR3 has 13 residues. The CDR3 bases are TGCGCCAGCAGCTTGTCCGGGGTGGCTGAAGCTTTCTTT. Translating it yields CASSLSGVAEAFF.

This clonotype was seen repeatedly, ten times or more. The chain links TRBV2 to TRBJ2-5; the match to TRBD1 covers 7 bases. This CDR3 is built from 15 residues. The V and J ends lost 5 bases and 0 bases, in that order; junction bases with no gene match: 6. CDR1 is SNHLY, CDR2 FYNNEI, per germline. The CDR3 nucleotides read TGTGCCAGCAGTTCCGACAGGGACGACCAAGAGACCCAGTACTTC. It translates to CASSSDRDDQETQYF.

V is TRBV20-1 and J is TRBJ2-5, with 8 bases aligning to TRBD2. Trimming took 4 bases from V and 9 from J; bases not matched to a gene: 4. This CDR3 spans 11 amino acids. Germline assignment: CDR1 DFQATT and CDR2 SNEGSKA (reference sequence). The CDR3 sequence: CSANDGGAQYF. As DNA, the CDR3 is TGCAGTGCTAATGACGGGGGGGCCCAGTACTTC.

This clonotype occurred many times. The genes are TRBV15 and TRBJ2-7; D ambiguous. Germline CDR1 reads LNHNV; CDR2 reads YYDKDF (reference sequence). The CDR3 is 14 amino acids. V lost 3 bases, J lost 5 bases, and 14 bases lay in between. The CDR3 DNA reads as TGTGCCACCAGCAGGGCAGCTCTATTCCACGAGCAGTACTTC. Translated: CATSRAALFHEQYF.

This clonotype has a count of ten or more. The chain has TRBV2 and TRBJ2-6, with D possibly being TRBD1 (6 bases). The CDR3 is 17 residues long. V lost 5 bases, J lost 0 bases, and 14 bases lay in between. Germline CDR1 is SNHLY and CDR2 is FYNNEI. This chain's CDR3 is CASSPGHRSSGANVLTF. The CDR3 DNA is TGTGCCAGCAGTCCGGGACACCGCAGCTCTGGGGCCAACGTCCTGACTTTC. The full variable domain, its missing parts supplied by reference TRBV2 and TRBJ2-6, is EPEVTQTPSHQVTQMGQEVILRCVPISNHLYFYWYRQILGQKVEFLVSFYNNEISEKSEIFDDQFSVERPDGSNFTLKIRSTKLEDSAMYFCASSPGHRSSGANVLTFGAGSRLTVL.

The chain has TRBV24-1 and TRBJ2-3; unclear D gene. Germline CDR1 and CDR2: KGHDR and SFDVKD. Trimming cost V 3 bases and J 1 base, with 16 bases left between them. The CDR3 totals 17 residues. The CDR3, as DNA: TGTGCCACCAGTGATCCACCCCTGGCAGGAGGCACAGATACGCAGTATTTT. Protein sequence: CATSDPPLAGGTDTQYF.

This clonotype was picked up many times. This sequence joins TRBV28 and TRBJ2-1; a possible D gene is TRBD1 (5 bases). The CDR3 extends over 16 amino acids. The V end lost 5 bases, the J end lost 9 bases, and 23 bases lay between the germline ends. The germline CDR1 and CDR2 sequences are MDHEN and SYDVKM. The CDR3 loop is CASSMARQRTRSEQFF. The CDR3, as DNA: TGTGCCAGCAGTATGGCTCGACAGAGAACAAGGAGTGAGCAGTTCTTC.

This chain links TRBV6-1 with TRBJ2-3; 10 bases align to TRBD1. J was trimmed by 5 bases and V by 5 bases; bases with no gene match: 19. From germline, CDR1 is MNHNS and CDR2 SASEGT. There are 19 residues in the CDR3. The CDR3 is CASSSIPAGTGAAGDTQYF. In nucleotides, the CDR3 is TGTGCCAGCAGTTCCATACCTGCCGGGACAGGGGCAGCTGGAGATACGCAGTATTTT.

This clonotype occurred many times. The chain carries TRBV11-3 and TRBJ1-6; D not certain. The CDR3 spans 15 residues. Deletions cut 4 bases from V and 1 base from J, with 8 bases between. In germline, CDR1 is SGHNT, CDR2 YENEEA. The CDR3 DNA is TGTGCCAGCAGCTCAAGACAATCCTATAATTCACCCCTCCACTTT. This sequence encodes CASSSRQSYNSPLHF.